This T cell receptor beta chain was identified during a study of chemoradiotherapy in HPV16-positive cancers. General study findings and limits: HPV-specific T cells were functionally defined from only two HPV16-positive patients.

To note about this clone: Its antigen is as yet unknown.

Samples were taken several times over chemoradiotherapy. This table comes from immunoSEQ multiplex PCR, and its TCRdb copy is limited to in-frame clones, with some not included. The sample comprises some 8,900 clones, about 71% of which are singletons, and 8% to 9.5% rests with the top ten. From germline, CDR1 is MDHEN and CDR2 SYDVKM. The CDR3 sequence is 13 residues long. V lost 11 bases and J 8 bases, leaving 18 bases between the germline ends. This TCR came from a human donor with HPV-associated anogenital cancer. This specimen was collected from a patient who underwent chemoradiotherapy. The chain carries TRBV28 and TRBJ1-4; D not resolved. The CDR3 protein is CAVLSGAGEKLFF. The CDR3 DNA follows: TGTGCCGTACTTTCGGGCGCGGGGGAAAAACTGTTTTTT.